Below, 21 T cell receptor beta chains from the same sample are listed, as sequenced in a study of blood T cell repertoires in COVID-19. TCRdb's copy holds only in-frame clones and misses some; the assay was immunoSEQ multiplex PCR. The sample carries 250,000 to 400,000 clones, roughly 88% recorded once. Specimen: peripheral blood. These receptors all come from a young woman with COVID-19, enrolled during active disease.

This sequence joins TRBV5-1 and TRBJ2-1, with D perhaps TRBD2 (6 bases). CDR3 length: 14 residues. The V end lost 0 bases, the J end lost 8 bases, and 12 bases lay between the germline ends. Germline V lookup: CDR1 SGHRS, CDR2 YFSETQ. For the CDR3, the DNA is TGCGCCAGCAGCTTGGGTGCGGGGCTCGATGAGCAGTTCTTC. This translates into CASSLGAGLDEQFF.

The CDR3 DNA reads as TGTGCCAGTAATGACCGGCCCGGACAGGGCAAAACTGAAGCTTTCTTT. Translated, it gives CASNDRPGQGKTEAFF. This chain joins TRBV19 and TRBJ1-1, with 8 positions matching TRBD1. Trimming at V came to 7 bases and at J to 5 bases, leaving 15 bases not matched to a gene. The germline CDR1 and CDR2 sequences are LNHDA and SQIVND (reference sequence). The CDR3 extends over 16 amino acids.

CDR3 protein: CASSDTGTSGNEQFF. As DNA, the CDR3 is TGTGCCAGCAGTGACACCGGGACTAGCGGCAATGAGCAGTTCTTC. This rearrangement joins TRBV6-4 to TRBJ2-1, with TRBD2 matching 11 bases. This CDR3 comprises 15 residues. Unmatched junction bases numbered 3, after V lost 2 bases and J lost 6 bases. The germline V gene has CDR1 MRHNA and CDR2 SNTAGT.

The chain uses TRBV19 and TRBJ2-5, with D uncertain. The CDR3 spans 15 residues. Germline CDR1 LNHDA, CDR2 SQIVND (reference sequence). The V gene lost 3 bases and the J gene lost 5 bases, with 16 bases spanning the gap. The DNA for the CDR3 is TGTGCCAGTAGTATCACCGATTTAGAGTCCGAGACCCAGTACTTC. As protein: CASSITDLESETQYF.

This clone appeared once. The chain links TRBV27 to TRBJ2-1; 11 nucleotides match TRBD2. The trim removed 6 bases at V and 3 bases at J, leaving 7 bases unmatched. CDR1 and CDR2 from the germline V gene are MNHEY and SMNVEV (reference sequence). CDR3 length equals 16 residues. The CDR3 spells CASRSGLADHYNEQFF. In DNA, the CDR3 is TGTGCCAGCAGGTCGGGACTAGCGGACCACTACAATGAGCAGTTCTTC.

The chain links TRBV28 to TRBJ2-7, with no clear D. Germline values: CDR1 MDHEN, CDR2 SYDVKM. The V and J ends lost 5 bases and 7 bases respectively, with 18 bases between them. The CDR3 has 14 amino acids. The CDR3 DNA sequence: TGTGCCAGCAGTGAAGTACCCACTCCTAAAGAGCAGTACTTC. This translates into CASSEVPTPKEQYF. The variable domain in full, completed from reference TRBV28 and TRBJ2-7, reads DVKVTQSSRYLVKRTGEKVFLECVQDMDHENMFWYRQDPGLGLRLIYFSYDVKMKEKGDIPEGYSVSREKKERFSLILESASTNQTSMYLCASSEVPTPKEQYFGPGTRLTVT.

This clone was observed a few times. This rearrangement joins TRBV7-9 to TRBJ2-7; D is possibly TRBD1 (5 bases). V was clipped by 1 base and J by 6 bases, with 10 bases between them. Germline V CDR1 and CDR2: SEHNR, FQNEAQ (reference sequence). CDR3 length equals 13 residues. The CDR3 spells CASSLESGLEQYF. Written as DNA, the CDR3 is TGTGCCAGCAGCTTAGAGTCAGGGCTCGAGCAGTACTTC.

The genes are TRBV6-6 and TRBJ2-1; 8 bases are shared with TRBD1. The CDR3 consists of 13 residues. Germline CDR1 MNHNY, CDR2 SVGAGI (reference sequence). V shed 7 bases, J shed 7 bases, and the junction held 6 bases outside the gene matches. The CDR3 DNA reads TGTGCCAGCAAAATAGACAGGGGAAATGAGCAGTTCTTC. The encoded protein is CASKIDRGNEQFF.

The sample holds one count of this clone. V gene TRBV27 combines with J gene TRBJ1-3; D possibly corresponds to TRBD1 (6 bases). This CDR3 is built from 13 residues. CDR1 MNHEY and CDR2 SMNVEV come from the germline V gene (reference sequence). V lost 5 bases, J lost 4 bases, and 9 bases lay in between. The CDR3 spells CASSQGSGNTIYF. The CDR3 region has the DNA TGTGCCAGCAGTCAGGGGTCCGGAAACACCATATATTTT.

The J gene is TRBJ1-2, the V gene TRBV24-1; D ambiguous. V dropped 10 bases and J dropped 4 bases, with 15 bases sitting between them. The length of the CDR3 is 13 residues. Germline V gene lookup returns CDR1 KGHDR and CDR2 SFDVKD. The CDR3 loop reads CATVQESFYGYTF. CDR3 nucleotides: TGTGCCACAGTTCAGGAATCCTTCTATGGCTACACCTTC.

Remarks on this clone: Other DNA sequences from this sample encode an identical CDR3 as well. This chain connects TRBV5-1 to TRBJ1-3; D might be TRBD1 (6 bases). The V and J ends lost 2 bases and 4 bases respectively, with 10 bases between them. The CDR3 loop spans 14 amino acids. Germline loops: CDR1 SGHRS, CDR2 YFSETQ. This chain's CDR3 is CASSFGQGGNTIYF. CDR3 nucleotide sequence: TGCGCCAGCAGCTTCGGCCAGGGGGGAAACACCATATATTTT.

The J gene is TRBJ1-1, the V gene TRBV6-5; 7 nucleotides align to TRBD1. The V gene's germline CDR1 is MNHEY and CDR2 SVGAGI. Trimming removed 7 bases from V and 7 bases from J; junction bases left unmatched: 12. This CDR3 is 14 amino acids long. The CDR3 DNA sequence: TGTGCCAGCATCGATGCACAGGGGAAAAATGAAGCTTTCTTT. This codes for CASIDAQGKNEAFF.

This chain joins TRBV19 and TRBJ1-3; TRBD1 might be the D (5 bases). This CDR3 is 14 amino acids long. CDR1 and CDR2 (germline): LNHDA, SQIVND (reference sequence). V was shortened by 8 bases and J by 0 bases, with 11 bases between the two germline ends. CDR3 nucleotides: TGTGCCAGTTATACAGGAAACTCTGGAAACACCATATATTTT. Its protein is CASYTGNSGNTIYF.

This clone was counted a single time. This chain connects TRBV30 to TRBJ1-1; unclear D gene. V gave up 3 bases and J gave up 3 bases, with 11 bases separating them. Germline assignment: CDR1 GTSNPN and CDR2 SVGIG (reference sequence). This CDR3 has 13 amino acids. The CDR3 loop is CAWRFRTDTEAFF. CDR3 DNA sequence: TGTGCCTGGAGATTCCGCACGGACACTGAAGCTTTCTTT.

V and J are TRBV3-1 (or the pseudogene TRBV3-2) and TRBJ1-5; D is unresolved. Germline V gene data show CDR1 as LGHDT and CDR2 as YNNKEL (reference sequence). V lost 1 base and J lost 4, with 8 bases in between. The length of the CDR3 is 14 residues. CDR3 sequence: CASSQAGWNQPQHF. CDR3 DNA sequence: TGTGCCAGCAGCCAAGCGGGTTGGAATCAGCCCCAGCATTTT.

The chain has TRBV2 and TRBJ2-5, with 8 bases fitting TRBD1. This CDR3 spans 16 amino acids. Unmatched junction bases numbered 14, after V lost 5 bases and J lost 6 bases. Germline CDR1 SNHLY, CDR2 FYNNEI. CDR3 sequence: CASSRERTGREKTQYF. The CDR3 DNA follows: TGTGCCAGCAGTAGGGAAAGGACAGGGCGCGAGAAGACCCAGTACTTC.

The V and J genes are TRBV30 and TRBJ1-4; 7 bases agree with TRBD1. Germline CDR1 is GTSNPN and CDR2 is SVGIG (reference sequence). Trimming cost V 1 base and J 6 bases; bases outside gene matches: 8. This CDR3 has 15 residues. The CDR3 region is CAWSAHRGRDEKLFF. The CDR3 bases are TGTGCCTGGAGTGCTCACAGGGGACGGGATGAAAAACTGTTTTTT.

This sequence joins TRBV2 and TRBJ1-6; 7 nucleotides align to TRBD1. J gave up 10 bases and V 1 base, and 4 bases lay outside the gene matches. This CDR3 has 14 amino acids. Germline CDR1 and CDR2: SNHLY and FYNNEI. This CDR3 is CASSEGQGYSPLHF. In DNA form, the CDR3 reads TGTGCCAGCAGTGAAGGACAGGGCTACTCACCCCTCCACTTT.

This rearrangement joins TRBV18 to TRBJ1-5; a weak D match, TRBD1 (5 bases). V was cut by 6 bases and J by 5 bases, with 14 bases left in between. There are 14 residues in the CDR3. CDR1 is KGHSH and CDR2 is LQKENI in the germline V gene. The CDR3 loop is CASSRGRGDQPQHF. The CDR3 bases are TGTGCCAGCTCCCGAGGGAGGGGCGATCAGCCCCAGCATTTT.

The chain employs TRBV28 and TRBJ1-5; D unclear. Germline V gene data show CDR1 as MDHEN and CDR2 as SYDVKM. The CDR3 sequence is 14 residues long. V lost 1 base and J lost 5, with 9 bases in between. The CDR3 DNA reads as TGTGCCAGCAGTTTATTAGCCAGTGATCAGCCCCAGCATTTT. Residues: CASSLLASDQPQHF.

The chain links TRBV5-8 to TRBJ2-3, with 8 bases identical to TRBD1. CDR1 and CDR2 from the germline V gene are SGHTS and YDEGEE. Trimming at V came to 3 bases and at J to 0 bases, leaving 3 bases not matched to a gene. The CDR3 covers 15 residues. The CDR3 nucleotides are TGTGCCAGCAGCTCGACAGGGGTTAGCACAGATACGCAGTATTTT. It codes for CASSSTGVSTDTQYF.